This T cell receptor beta chain was captured by sequencing in a study of patients and donors after allogeneic stem cell transplantation. MiXCR, run by TCRdb on the RT-PCR reads, gives a single entry per CDR3 protein. The sample lists about 960,000 distinct CDR3 sequences; under 20% were seen once. This CDR3 is 15 amino acids long. V gave up 1 base and J gave up 4 bases; unmatched junction bases: 6. Germline lookup yields CDR1 SGHKS and CDR2 YYEKEE (reference sequence). J is TRBJ1-1 and V is TRBV5-5; 8 bases are a match to TRBD1. This receptor was obtained from a human donor who was either an allogeneic HSCT recipient or a stem cell or donor lymphocyte infusion donor (not recorded which). It is not recorded whose cells these are; they may come from a transplant donor. The sequenced material came from blood, either unsorted or a sorted T cell fraction (not recorded which). CDR3: CASSLKAGGATEAFF. For the CDR3, the DNA is TGTGCCAGCAGCTTGAAGGCAGGGGGCGCCACTGAAGCTTTCTTT.